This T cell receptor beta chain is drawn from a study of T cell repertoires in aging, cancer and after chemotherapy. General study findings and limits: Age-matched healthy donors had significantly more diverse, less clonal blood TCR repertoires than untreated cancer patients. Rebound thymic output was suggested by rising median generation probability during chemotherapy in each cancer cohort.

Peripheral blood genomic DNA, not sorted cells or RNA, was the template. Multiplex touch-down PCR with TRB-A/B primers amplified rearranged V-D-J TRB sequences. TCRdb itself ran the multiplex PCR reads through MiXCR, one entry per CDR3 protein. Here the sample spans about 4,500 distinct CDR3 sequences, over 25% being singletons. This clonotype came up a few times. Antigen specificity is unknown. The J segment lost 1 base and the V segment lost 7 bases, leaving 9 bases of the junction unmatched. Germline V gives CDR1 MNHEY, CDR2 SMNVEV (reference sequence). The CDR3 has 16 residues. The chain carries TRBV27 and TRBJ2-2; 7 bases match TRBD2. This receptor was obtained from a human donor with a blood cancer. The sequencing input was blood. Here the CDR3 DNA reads TGTGCCAGCACCAAAGGGTGGGGGGGGAACACCGGGGAGCTGTTTTTT. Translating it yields CASTKGWGGNTGELFF.